The rows below give T cell receptor beta chains drawn from one sample of a study of cytomegalovirus exposure and HLA in healthy donors. The protocol was immunoSEQ multiplex PCR, while the TCRdb copy is restricted to in-frame clones and leaves out a portion. Among around 220,000 clones listed, roughly four fifths were seen once. Sequenced input: PBMCs. These receptors were obtained from a girl between 10 and 17 years old in good health and CMV-seronegative. CDR3s include the opening cysteine and the closing phenylalanine or tryptophan. The D gene is left open where the match is weak.

V gene	J gene	D gene	CDR3 DNA	CDR3 protein
TRBV6-6	TRBJ2-7	NA	TGTGCCACTCGGGAACAGCTGGCCTACGAGCAGTACTTC	CATREQLAYEQYF
TRBV30	TRBJ1-2	NA	TGTGCCTGGAGAGTCCAGTGGACAGCCGTCGGGGAGACCTTC	CAWRVQWTAVGETF
TRBV28	TRBJ1-2	NA	TGTGCCAGCAGTTCCCAGGAATCCCGGGGGGATCACTATGGCTACACCTTC	CASSSQESRGDHYGYTF
TRBV28	TRBJ2-7	NA	TGTGCCAGCAGCCTCGACAGCAAGAGCTACGAGCAGTACTTC	CASSLDSKSYEQYF
TRBV28	TRBJ1-5	NA	TGTGCCAGCAGTTTACCAATGACAGACTCTCAGCCCCAGCATTTT	CASSLPMTDSQPQHF
TRBV4-2	TRBJ2-5	TRBD2	TGTGCCAGCAGCCCCCGAGCGGGAGGGGGTAGGCAAGAGACCCAGTACTTC	CASSPRAGGGRQETQYF
TRBV12-5	TRBJ1-1	NA	TGTGCTAGTGCCGGGGGGTCCAGGAGCACTGAAGCTTTCTTT	CASAGGSRSTEAFF
TRBV29-1	TRBJ1-2	NA	TGCAGCGTTGAAGATCTTAGGGGAGGAGTCGATGGCTACACCTTC	CSVEDLRGGVDGYTF
TRBV5-6	TRBJ2-7	TRBD2	TGTGCCAGCAGCTTGCTAGCGGGAGTCATCTACGAGCAGTACTTC	CASSLLAGVIYEQYF
TRBV7-9	TRBJ2-7	NA	TGTTCCAGCAGCTTAAGGGGCTACGAGCAGTACTTC	CSSSLRGYEQYF
TRBV5-1	TRBJ2-7	TRBD2	TGCGCCAGCAGCCCCCGGGGCGGGAGAGGCGCCTACGAGCAGTACTTC	CASSPRGGRGAYEQYF
TRBV6-5	TRBJ1-1	NA	TGTGCCAGCAGTCAACAGGGCTCCGGTGAAGCTTTCTTT	CASSQQGSGEAFF
TRBV30	TRBJ2-7	NA	TGTGCCTGGAGTATTACCTACGAGCAGTACTTC	CAWSITYEQYF
TRBV6-6	TRBJ1-2	NA	TGTGCCAGCAGTTACAAGGGAGGTGGCTACACCTTC	CASSYKGGGYTF